This T cell receptor (beta chain) was captured in a study of graft-versus-host responses after intestinal transplantation. Across the study: Transplant recipients had multivisceral, liver-intestinal, or isolated intestinal grafts. For approximately three years after anti-thymocyte globulin induction, all recipients took tacrolimus and steroids. Study outcomes and limitations: GvH clonotypes were identified within recipient marrow, with a subset emerging first in ileum or blood. Early post-transplant HvG declines showed an association with peak circulating GvH clone levels.

This clone appeared a single time. Its antigen remains unidentified. The method was immunoSEQ multiplex PCR; TCRdb's version includes in-frame clones alone and lacks a portion of them. The profile shows roughly 85,000 clones, roughly 90% of them singletons. Per germline, CDR1 LNHDA and CDR2 SQIVND (reference sequence). This CDR3 spans 13 amino acids. V shed 1 base and J shed 9 bases, with 10 bases lying between them. This material consisted of unstimulated CD8+ T cells sorted from spleen or lymph node cells, taken before transplant. The J gene is TRBJ2-1, the V gene TRBV19, with D possibly TRBD1 on 6 matching bases. The receptor's source is a human donor who was the organ donor for an intestinal transplant. In DNA, the CDR3 is TGTGCCAGTAGTATAGGAGGGGGTAGTGAGCAGTTCTTC. The encoded protein is CASSIGGGSEQFF.